This T cell receptor (beta chain) was recovered during a study of human T cells and chemical hapten exposure. This clonotype showed up just a few times. The ends lost 5 bases at V and 1 base at J; junction bases unmatched: 2. Germline V gives CDR1 SEHNR, CDR2 FQNEAQ (reference sequence). The CDR3 has 14 residues. The time point: pre-sensitization, week 0. Specified treatment: therapeutic diphenylcyclopropenone sensitization with weekly scalp DPC. TCRdb re-derived calls from the RACE reads in MiXCR, one entry per CDR3 protein. Here the sample spans 35,000 to 50,000 distinct CDR3 sequences, around 12% being singletons.

Material: whole blood, obtained in connection with sensitization to the hapten diphenylcyclopropenone (DPC). The clonotype originates from a woman aged 25 to 39 with alopecia areata. Some clones in this sample may be carry-over from other donors' samples. The J gene is TRBJ2-3, the V gene TRBV7-9; 8 bases are a match to TRBD2. CDR3 sequence reads: CASSVLAGTDTQYF. DNA for the CDR3: TGTGCCAGCAGCGTACTAGCGGGCACAGATACGCAGTATTTT.